This T cell receptor (beta chain) is from a study of beta chain features in type 1 diabetes. Findings and limits, study-wide: Moderately but significantly shorter TCRB CDR3s were found in Type 1 diabetes patients in all four CD4+ subsets.

The sequenced template was cDNA made from the entire isolated RNA. Libraries were prepared by immunoSEQ multiplex PCR; TCRdb keeps only in-frame clonotypes and omits some of them. In the table there are around 300,000 clones, approximately 16% of which are singletons. Every donor had blood drawn once into heparin, about 116 mL on average. Cell sorting via CD45RO/CCR7/CD25/CD127/CD95/CD27 was performed to obtain CD4+ naive, central memory, regulatory and stem cell-like memory cells. A note on this clone: The antigen is not known.

Trimming removed 0 bases from V and 5 bases from J, with 22 bases in between. Per the germline V gene, CDR1 is GTSNPN and CDR2 is SVGIG (reference sequence). CDR3 size: 17 residues. This chain joins TRBV30 and TRBJ2-5, with TRBD2 as a possible D gene (6 bases). The sample taken for sequencing was naive CD4+ T cells from blood. The clonotype originates from a man younger than 35 with type 1 diabetes. The CDR3 spells CAWSVLGTAGVKETQYF. The CDR3 DNA reads TGTGCCTGGAGTGTACTTGGGACTGCAGGAGTGAAGGAGACCCAGTACTTC.